These 15 T cell receptor beta chains came from one sample sequenced in a study of OX40 agonist ivuxolimab in advanced cancers. Using immunoSEQ multiplex PCR, the repertoire was profiled, and TCRdb retains in-frame clones only, with some absent. This table holds nearly 85,000 clones, less than 90% found once. The starting material was CD4+ or CD8+ T cells sorted from blood, obtained in a trial of the OX40 agonist ivuxolimab. Source of these receptors: an adult with an advanced solid tumor such as melanoma, head and neck, liver or kidney cancer.

A few counts support this clone. This chain connects TRBV11-2 to TRBJ2-1; D gene uncertain. The CDR3 sequence is 11 residues long. V was shortened by 6 bases and J by 6 bases, with 6 bases between the two germline ends. CDR1 and CDR2 from the germline V gene are SGHAT and FQNNGV. This CDR3 reads CASRWVNEQFF. DNA of the CDR3: TGTGCCAGCAGGTGGGTCAATGAGCAGTTCTTC.

The rearrangement links TRBV19 to TRBJ2-2; D possibly corresponds to TRBD1 (5 bases). Trimming pared 6 bases from V and 1 base from J, leaving 12 bases between. Looked up from germline, CDR1 is LNHDA and CDR2 is SQIVND (reference sequence). The CDR3 contains 15 residues. CDR3 sequence: CASSPGIGNTGELFF. The CDR3 DNA follows: TGTGCCAGTAGCCCAGGGATAGGGAACACCGGGGAGCTGTTTTTT.

The rearrangement joins TRBV6-5 to TRBJ1-1; 8 bases map to TRBD1. There are 14 residues in the CDR3. J gave up 3 bases and V 4 bases, and 4 bases lay outside the gene matches. Germline V CDR1 and CDR2: MNHEY, SVGAGI. The CDR3 bases are TGTGCCAGCAGTTCTCTGACAGGGGACACTGAAGCTTTCTTT. Its translation is CASSSLTGDTEAFF.

This sequence joins TRBV6-1 and TRBJ1-5; D gene unclear. From germline, CDR1 is MNHNS and CDR2 SASEGT. The V gene lost 6 bases and the J gene lost 1 base, with 4 bases spanning the gap. The CDR3 is 12 residues long. The CDR3 protein is CASRTSNQPQHF. CDR3 sequence (DNA): TGTGCCAGCAGGACAAGCAATCAGCCCCAGCATTTT.

This chain uses TRBV13 with TRBJ1-3, with TRBD1 identical over 8 bases. Unmatched junction bases numbered 5, after V lost 5 bases and J lost 8 bases. The CDR3 is made up of 13 amino acids. Germline CDR1 and CDR2: PRHDT and FYEKMQ (reference sequence). Here the CDR3 DNA reads TGTGCCAGCAGCACAGACAGGGGAGACACCATATATTTT. As protein: CASSTDRGDTIYF.

A word on this clone: Other DNA sequences in this specimen translate into the identical CDR3. This chain connects TRBV2 to TRBJ2-6; weak D call: TRBD2 (6 bases). CDR1 and CDR2 from the germline V gene are SNHLY and FYNNEI. V was pared by 6 bases and J by 2 bases, with 17 bases between. This CDR3 has 17 residues. This CDR3 reads CASSRMGGGAGANVLTF. In nucleotides, the CDR3 is TGTGCCAGCAGCAGAATGGGGGGTGGGGCTGGGGCCAACGTCCTGACTTTC. The entire variable domain, with the rest obtained from reference TRBV2 and TRBJ2-6, is as follows: EPEVTQTPSHQVTQMGQEVILRCVPISNHLYFYWYRQILGQKVEFLVSFYNNEISEKSEIFDDQFSVERPDGSNFTLKIRSTKLEDSAMYFCASSRMGGGAGANVLTFGAGSRLTVL.

This chain links TRBV18 with TRBJ2-3; TRBD2 is a possible D gene (5 bases). The CDR3 is 16 residues long. The germline V and J ends were trimmed by 3 bases and 3 bases, with 16 bases remaining between them. The germline V gene has CDR1 KGHSH and CDR2 LQKENI. DNA for the CDR3: TGTGCCAGCTCACCGCGGTCCGGTACGGGGACAGATACGCAGTATTTT. As protein: CASSPRSGTGTDTQYF.

This clone was recorded once. This chain uses TRBV29-1 with TRBJ1-2; 11 nucleotides agree with TRBD1. CDR1 SQVTM and CDR2 ANQGSEA come from the germline V gene. The ends lost 7 bases at V and 8 bases at J; junction bases unmatched: 15. This CDR3 is built from 15 residues. CDR3 in amino acids: CSAGGQGASVGGYTF. DNA of the CDR3: TGCAGCGCTGGAGGACAGGGGGCGTCAGTAGGAGGCTACACCTTC.

The J gene is TRBJ2-3, the V gene TRBV27; D remains ambiguous. CDR1 is MNHEY and CDR2 is SMNVEV in the germline V gene (reference sequence). This CDR3 contains 15 residues. V was clipped by 6 bases and J by 1 base, with 14 bases between them. CDR3 in amino acids: CASRYSFFGTDTQYF. In nucleotides, the CDR3 is TGTGCCAGCAGGTACAGTTTTTTCGGCACAGATACGCAGTATTTT.

This clone was counted only a few times. The chain uses TRBV30 and TRBJ1-1, with D hard to call. The CDR3 length is 13 residues. From germline, CDR1 is GTSNPN and CDR2 SVGIG (reference sequence). V lost 4 bases and J lost 0, with 9 bases in between. Written as DNA, the CDR3 is TGTGCCTGGATTGGGGTGATGAACACTGAAGCTTTCTTT. This translates into CAWIGVMNTEAFF.

CDR3 bases: TGTGCCAGCAGCCTGGGGACCTATCAGCCCCAGCATTTT. This codes for CASSLGTYQPQHF. The rearrangement uses TRBV5-6 and TRBJ1-5; a weak D match, TRBD1 (5 bases). This CDR3 comprises 13 residues. Germline CDR1 is SGHDT and CDR2 is YYEEEE. The V end was cut by 4 bases, the J end by 5 bases, with 10 bases between.

This clone showed up just once. This chain joins TRBV4-3 and TRBJ1-2; D uncertain. In germline, CDR1 is LGHNA, CDR2 YSLEER. V was clipped by 4 bases and J by 1 base, with 7 bases between them. The CDR3 spans 13 residues. The CDR3 loop reads CASSRELNYGYTF. The CDR3 DNA reads as TGCGCCAGCAGCCGGGAGCTTAACTATGGCTACACCTTC.

The chain carries TRBV19 and TRBJ1-2; D perhaps matches TRBD1 (5 bases). The CDR3 has 14 residues. Trimming took 3 bases from V and 4 from J, leaving 12 bases between them. The germline CDR1 and CDR2 sequences are LNHDA and SQIVND (reference sequence). CDR3 nucleotide sequence: TGTGCCAGTAGTATCCAGGAAAGGGGCTATGGCTACACCTTC. Translation: CASSIQERGYGYTF.

V gene TRBV2 combines with J gene TRBJ1-5, with D perhaps TRBD1 (6 bases). The CDR3 consists of 15 residues. V was clipped by 2 bases and J by 3 bases, with 11 bases between them. Germline V gives CDR1 SNHLY, CDR2 FYNNEI. CDR3 in amino acids: CASSERGLNNQPQHF. The CDR3 coding sequence is TGTGCCAGCAGTGAACGGGGGCTAAACAATCAGCCCCAGCATTTT.

The V and J genes are TRBV4-1 and TRBJ1-2; possibly TRBD1 for D (5 bases). The V gene lost 2 bases and the J gene lost 8 bases, with 21 bases spanning the gap. This CDR3 contains 16 residues. Germline-derived CDR1 and CDR2 are MGHRA and YSYEKL. The CDR3 here is CASSQTRDVGKKGYTF. The CDR3 DNA follows: TGCGCCAGCAGCCAAACTCGGGACGTCGGGAAGAAGGGCTACACCTTC.